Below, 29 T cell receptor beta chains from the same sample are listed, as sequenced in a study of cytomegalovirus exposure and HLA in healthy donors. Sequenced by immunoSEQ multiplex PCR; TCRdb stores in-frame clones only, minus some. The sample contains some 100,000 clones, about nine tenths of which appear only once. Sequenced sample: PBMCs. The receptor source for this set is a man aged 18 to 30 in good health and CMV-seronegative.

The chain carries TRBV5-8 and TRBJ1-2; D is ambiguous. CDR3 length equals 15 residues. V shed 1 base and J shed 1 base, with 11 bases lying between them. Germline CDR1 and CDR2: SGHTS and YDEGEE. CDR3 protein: CASSLRRNRNYGYTF. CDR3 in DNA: TGTGCCAGCAGCTTGCGGCGGAACCGTAACTATGGCTACACCTTC.

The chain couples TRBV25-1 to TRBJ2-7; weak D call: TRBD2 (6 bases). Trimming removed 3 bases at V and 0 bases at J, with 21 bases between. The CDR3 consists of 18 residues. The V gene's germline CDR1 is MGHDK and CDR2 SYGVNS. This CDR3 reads CASSDTHGQGGLSYEQYF. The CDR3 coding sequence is TGTGCCAGCAGTGATACCCACGGGCAGGGAGGCCTCTCCTACGAGCAGTACTTC.

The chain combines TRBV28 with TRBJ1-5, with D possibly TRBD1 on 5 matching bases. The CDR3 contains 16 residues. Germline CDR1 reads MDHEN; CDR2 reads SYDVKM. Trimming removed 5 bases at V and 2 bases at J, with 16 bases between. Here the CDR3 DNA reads TGTGCCAGCAGTGGGACTCGGTGGTTGGGCAATCAGCCCCAGCATTTT. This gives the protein CASSGTRWLGNQPQHF.

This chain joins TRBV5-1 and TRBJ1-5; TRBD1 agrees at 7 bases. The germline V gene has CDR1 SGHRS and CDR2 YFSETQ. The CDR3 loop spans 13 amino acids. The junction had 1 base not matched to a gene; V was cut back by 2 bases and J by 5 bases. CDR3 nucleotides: TGCGCCAGCAGCTTTACAGGGGATCAGCCCCAGCATTTT. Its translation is CASSFTGDQPQHF.

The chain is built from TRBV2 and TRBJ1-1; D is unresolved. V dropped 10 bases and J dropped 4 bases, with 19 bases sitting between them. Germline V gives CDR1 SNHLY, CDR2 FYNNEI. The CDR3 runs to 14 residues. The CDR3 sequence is CATKGRERRTEAFF. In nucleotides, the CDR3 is TGTGCCACCAAAGGGAGGGAGAGGCGCACTGAAGCTTTCTTT.

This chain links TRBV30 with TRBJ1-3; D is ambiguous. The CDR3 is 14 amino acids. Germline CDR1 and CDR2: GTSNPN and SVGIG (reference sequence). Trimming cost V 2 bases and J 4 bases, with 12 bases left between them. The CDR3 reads CAWSRFGYGNTIYF. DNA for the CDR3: TGTGCCTGGAGTCGTTTCGGGTACGGAAACACCATATATTTT.

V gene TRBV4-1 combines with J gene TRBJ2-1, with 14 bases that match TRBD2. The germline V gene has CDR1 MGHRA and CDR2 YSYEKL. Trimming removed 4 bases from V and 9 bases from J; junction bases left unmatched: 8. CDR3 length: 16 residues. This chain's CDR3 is CASSPIGTSGSTEQFF. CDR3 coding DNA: TGCGCCAGCAGCCCGATAGGGACTAGCGGGAGTACTGAGCAGTTCTTC.

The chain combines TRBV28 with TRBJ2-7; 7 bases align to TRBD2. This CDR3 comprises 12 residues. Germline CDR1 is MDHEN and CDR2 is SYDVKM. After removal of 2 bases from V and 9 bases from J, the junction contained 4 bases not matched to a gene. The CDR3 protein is CASSLGLDRQYF. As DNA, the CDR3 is TGTGCCAGCAGTTTAGGACTAGATCGGCAGTACTTC.

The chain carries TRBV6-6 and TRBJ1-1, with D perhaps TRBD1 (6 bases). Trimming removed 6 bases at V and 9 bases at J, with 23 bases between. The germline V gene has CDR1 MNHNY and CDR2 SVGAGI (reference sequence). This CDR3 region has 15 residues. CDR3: CASSTAWGRELKAFF. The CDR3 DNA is TGTGCCAGCAGCACCGCTTGGGGGCGCGAGTTGAAAGCTTTCTTT.

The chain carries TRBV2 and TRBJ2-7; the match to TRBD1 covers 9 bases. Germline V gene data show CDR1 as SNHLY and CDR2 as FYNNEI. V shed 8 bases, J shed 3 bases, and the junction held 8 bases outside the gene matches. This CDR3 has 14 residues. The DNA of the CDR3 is TGTGCCAGCCTACCCCGGGACAGGGACTACGAGCAGTACTTC. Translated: CASLPRDRDYEQYF.

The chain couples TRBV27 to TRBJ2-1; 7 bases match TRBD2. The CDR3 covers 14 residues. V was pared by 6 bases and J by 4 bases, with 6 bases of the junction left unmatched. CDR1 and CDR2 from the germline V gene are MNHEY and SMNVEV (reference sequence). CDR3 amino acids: CASREYGGYNEQFF. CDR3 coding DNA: TGTGCCAGCAGGGAGTACGGGGGGTACAATGAGCAGTTCTTC.

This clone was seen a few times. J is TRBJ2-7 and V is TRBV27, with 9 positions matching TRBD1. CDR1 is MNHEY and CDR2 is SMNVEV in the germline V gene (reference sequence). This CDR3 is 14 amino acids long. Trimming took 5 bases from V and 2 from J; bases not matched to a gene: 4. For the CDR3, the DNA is TGTGCCAGCAGTCCGCGGGACAGGGCCTACGAGCAGTACTTC. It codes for CASSPRDRAYEQYF.

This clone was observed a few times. CDR3 residues: CASSPGTSANTGELFF. In DNA form, the CDR3 reads TGTGCCAGCTCACCAGGGACAAGTGCGAACACCGGGGAGCTGTTTTTT. The chain combines TRBV18 with TRBJ2-2, with a possible D match to TRBD1 (6 bases). V lost 2 bases, J lost 0 bases, and 10 bases lay in between. Germline V gene sequence: CDR1 KGHSH, CDR2 LQKENI. The CDR3 spans 16 residues.

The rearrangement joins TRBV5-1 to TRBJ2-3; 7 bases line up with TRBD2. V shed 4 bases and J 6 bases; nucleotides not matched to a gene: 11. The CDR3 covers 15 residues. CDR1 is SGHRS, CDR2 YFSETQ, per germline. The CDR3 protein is CASSPRGVDWDTQYF. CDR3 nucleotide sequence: TGCGCCAGCAGCCCCCGGGGGGTAGATTGGGATACGCAGTATTTT.

The CDR3 DNA sequence: TGTGCCATCAGTGAGTCACAAGATCTGAACACTGAAGCTTTCTTT. It translates to CAISESQDLNTEAFF. J is TRBJ1-1 and V is TRBV10-3; the D is unclear. Germline V gene lookup returns CDR1 ENHRY and CDR2 SYGVKD. This CDR3 has 15 residues. Deletions cut 0 bases from V and 0 bases from J, with 8 bases between.

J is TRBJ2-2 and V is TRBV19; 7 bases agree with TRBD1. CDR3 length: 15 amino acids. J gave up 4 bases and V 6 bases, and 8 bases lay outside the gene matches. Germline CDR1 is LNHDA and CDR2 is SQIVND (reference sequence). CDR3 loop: CASRVTGSSTGELFF. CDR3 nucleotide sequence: TGTGCCAGTAGGGTGACAGGGAGTAGCACCGGGGAGCTGTTTTTT.

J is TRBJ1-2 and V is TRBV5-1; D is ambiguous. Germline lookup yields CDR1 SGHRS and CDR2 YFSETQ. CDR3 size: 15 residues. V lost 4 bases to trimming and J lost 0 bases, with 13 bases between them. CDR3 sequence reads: CASSAGAGANYGYTF. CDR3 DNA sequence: TGCGCCAGCAGCGCCGGCGCGGGAGCTAACTATGGCTACACCTTC.

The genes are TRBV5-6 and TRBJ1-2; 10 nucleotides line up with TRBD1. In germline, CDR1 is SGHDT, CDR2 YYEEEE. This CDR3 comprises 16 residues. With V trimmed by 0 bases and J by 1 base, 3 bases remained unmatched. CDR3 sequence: CASSLVGDRGNYGYTF. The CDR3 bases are TGTGCCAGCAGCTTGGTAGGGGACAGGGGTAACTATGGCTACACCTTC. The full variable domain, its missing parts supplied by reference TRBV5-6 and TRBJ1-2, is DAGVTQSPTHLIKTRGQQVTLRCSPKSGHDTVSWYQQALGQGPQFIFQYYEEEERQRGNFPDRFSGHQFPNYSSELNVNALLLGDSALYLCASSLVGDRGNYGYTFGSGTRLTVV.

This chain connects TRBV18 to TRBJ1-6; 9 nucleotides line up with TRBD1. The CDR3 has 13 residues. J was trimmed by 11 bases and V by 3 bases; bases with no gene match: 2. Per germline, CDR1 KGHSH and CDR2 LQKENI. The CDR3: CASSPGQGTPLHF. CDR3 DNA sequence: TGTGCCAGCTCACCGGGACAGGGTACACCCCTCCACTTT.

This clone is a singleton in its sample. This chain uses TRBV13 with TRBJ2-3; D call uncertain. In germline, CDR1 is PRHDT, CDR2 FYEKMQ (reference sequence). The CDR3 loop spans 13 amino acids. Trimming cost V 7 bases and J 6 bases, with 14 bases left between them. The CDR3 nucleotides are TGTGCCAGCACCAAACAGATTTTGGATACGCAGTATTTT. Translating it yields CASTKQILDTQYF.

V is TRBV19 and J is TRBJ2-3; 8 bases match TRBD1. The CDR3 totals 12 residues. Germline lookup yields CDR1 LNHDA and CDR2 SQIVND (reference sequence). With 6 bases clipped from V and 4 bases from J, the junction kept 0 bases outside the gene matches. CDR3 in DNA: TGTGCCAGTAGGACAGGGGCAGATACGCAGTATTTT. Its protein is CASRTGADTQYF.

CDR3 sequence: CASSLDPGSMNTEAFF. The CDR3 DNA reads as TGTGCCAGCAGCTTAGATCCGGGTTCCATGAACACTGAAGCTTTCTTT. This chain connects TRBV7-8 to TRBJ1-1; no firm D call. This CDR3 has 16 amino acids. Germline V gives CDR1 SGHVS, CDR2 FQNEAQ. Trimming removed 1 base from V and 0 bases from J, with 12 bases in between.

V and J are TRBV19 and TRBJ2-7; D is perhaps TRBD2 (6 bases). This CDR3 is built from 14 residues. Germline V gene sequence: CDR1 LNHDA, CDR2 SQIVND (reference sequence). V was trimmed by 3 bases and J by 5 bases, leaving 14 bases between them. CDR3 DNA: TGTGCCAGTAGTATTAGGCGGGAAAGTAACGAGCAGTACTTC. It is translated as CASSIRRESNEQYF.

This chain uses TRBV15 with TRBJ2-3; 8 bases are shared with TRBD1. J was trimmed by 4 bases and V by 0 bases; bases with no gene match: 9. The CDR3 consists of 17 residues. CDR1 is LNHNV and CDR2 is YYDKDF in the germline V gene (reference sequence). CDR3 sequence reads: CATSRDGQGASSDTQYF. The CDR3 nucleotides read TGTGCCACCAGCAGAGATGGTCAGGGGGCTAGTTCAGATACGCAGTATTTT.

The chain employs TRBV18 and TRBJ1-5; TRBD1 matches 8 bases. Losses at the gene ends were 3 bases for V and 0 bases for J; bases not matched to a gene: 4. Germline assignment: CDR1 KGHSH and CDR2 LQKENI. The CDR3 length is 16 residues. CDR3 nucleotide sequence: TGTGCCAGCTCACCGGACAGGGAGTATAGCAATCAGCCCCAGCATTTT. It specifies CASSPDREYSNQPQHF.

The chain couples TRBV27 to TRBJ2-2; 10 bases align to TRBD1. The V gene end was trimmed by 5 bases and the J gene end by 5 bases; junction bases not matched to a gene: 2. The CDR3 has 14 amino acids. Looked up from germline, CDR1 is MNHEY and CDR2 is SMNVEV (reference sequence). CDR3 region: CASSRDRGTGELFF. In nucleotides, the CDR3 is TGTGCCAGCAGTCGGGACAGGGGAACCGGGGAGCTGTTTTTT.

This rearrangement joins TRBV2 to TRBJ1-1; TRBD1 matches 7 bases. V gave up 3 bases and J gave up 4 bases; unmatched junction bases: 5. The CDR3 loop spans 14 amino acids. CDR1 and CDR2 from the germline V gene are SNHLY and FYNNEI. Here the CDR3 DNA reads TGTGCCAGCAGTGAGCCGGGACAGCGCACTGAAGCTTTCTTT. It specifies CASSEPGQRTEAFF. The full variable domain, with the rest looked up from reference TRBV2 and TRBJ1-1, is EPEVTQTPSHQVTQMGQEVILRCVPISNHLYFYWYRQILGQKVEFLVSFYNNEISEKSEIFDDQFSVERPDGSNFTLKIRSTKLEDSAMYFCASSEPGQRTEAFFGQGTRLTVV.

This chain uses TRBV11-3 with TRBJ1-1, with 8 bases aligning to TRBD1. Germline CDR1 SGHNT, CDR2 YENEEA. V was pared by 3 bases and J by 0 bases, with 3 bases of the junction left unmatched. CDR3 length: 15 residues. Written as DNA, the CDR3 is TGTGCCAGCAGCTTGGGGACAGGAGTGAACACTGAAGCTTTCTTT. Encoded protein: CASSLGTGVNTEAFF. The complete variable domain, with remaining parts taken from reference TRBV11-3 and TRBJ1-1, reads EAGVVQSPRYKIIEKKQPVAFWCNPISGHNTLYWYLQNLGQGPELLIRYENEEAVDDSQLPKDRFSAERLKGVDSTLKIQPAELGDSAVYLCASSLGTGVNTEAFFGQGTRLTVV.

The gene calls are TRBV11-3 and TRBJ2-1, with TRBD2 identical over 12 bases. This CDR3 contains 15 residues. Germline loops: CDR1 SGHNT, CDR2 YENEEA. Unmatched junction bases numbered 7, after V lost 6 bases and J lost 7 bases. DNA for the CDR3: TGTGCCAGCAGGCACGGGACTAGCGGGTCGAATGAGCAGTTCTTC. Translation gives CASRHGTSGSNEQFF. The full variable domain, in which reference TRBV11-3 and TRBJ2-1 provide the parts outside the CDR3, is EAGVVQSPRYKIIEKKQPVAFWCNPISGHNTLYWYLQNLGQGPELLIRYENEEAVDDSQLPKDRFSAERLKGVDSTLKIQPAELGDSAVYLCASRHGTSGSNEQFFGPGTRLTVL.